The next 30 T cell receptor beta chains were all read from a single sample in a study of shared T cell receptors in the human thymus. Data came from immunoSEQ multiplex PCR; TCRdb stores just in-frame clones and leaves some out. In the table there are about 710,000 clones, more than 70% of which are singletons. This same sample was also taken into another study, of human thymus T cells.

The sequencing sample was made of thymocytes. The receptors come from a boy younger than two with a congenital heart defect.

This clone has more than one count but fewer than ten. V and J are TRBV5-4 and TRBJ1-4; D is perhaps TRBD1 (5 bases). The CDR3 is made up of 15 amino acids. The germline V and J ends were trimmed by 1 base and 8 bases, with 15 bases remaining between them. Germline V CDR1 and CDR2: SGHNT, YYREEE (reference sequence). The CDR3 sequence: CASSLWAGPYEKLFF. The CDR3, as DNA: TGTGCCAGCAGCTTGTGGGCAGGGCCCTACGAAAAACTGTTTTTT.

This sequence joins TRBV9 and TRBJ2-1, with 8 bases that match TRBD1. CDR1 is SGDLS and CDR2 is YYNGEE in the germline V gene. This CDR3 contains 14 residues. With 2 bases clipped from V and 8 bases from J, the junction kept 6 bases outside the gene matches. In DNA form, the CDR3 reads TGTGCCAGCAGCGTCAGGGGGCGCCGGGATGAGCAGTTCTTC. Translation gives CASSVRGRRDEQFF.

In DNA form, the CDR3 reads TGCGCCAGCAGCCAAGATCCGGCGGGGGACTATGGCTACACCTTC. It encodes CASSQDPAGDYGYTF. The V call is TRBV4-3, the J call TRBJ1-2; D is perhaps TRBD1 (5 bases). From germline, CDR1 is LGHNA and CDR2 YSLEER. The germline V and J ends were trimmed by 0 bases and 3 bases, with 11 bases remaining between them. CDR3 length equals 15 residues.

CDR3 sequence reads: CASSDTDTEAFF. The CDR3, as DNA: TGCGCCAGCAGTGACACGGACACTGAAGCTTTCTTT. The chain uses TRBV10-1 and TRBJ1-1; no reliable D call. The CDR3 runs 12 residues. From germline, CDR1 is WNHNN and CDR2 SYGVQD (reference sequence). V was shortened by 3 bases and J by 3 bases, with 5 bases between the two germline ends.

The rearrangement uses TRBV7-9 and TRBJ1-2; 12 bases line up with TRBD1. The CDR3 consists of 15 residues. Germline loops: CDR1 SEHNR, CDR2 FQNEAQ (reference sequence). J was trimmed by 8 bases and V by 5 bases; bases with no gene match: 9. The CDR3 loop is CASSPEGQGAHGYTF. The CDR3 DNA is TGTGCCAGCAGCCCAGAGGGACAGGGGGCGCACGGCTACACCTTC.

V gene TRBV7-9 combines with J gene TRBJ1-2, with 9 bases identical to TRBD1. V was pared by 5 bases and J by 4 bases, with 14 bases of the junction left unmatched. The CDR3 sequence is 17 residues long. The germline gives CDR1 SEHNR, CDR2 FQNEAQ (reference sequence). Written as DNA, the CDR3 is TGTGCCAGCAGCCACTGGACAGGGGTGTTTCCCCGCTATGGCTACACCTTC. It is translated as CASSHWTGVFPRYGYTF.

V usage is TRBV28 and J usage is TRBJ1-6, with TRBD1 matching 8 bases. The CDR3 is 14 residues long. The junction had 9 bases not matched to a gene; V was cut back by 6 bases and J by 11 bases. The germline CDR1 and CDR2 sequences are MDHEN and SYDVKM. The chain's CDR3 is CASSRDRGLAPLHF. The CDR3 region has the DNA TGTGCCAGCAGCCGAGACAGGGGACTGGCACCCCTCCACTTT.

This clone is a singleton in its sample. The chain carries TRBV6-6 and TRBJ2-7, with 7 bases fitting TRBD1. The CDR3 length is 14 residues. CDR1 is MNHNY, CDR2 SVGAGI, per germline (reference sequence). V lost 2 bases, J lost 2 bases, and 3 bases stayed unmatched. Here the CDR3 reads CASSYGQAPYEQYF. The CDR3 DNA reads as TGTGCCAGCAGTTACGGACAGGCTCCCTACGAGCAGTACTTC.

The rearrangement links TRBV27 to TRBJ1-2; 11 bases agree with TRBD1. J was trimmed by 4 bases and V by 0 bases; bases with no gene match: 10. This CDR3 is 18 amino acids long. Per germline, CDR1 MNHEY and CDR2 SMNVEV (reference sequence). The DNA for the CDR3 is TGTGCCAGCAGTTTATCCGGACAGGGGGCTCGGAGGGTCTATGGCTACACCTTC. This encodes CASSLSGQGARRVYGYTF.

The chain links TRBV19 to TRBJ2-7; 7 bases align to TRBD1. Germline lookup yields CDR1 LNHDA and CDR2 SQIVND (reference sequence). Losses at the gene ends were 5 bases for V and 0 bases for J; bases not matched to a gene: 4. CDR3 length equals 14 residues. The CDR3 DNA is TGTGCCAGTAGTGCGACAGGGTTCTCCTACGAGCAGTACTTC. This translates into CASSATGFSYEQYF.

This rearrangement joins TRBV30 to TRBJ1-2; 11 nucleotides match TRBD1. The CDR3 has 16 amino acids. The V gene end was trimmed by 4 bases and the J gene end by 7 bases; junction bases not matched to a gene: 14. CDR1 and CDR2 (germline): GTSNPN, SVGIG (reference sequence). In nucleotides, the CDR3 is TGTGCCTGGACCCCTAGCCGGGACAGGGGGTGGGGTGGCTACACCTTC. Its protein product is CAWTPSRDRGWGGYTF.

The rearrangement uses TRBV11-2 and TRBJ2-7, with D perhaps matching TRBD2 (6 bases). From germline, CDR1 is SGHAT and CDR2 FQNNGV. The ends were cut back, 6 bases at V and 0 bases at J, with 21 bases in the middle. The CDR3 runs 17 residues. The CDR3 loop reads CASSSDSGTPHSYEQYF. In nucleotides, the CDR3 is TGTGCCAGCAGTTCCGACTCCGGGACTCCCCACTCCTACGAGCAGTACTTC.

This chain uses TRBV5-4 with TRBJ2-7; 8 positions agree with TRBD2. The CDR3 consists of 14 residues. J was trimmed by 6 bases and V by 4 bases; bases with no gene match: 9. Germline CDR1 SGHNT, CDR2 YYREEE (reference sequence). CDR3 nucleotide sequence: TGTGCCAGCAGCCACTCCGGGACTAGTAGCGAGCAGTACTTC. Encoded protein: CASSHSGTSSEQYF.

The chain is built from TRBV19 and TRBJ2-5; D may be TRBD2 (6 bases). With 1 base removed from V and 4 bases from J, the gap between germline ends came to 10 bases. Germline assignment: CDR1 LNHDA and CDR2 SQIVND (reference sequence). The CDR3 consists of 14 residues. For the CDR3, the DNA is TGTGCCAGTAGTATAGCGGGACTGGGAGAGACCCAGTACTTC. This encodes CASSIAGLGETQYF.

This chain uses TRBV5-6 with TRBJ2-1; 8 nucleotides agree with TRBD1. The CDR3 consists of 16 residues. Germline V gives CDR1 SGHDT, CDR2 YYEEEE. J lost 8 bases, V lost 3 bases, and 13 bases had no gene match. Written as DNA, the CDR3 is TGTGCCAGCAGCTCCGACAGGGGTTTTGAGTTAGATGAGCAGTTCTTC. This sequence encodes CASSSDRGFELDEQFF.

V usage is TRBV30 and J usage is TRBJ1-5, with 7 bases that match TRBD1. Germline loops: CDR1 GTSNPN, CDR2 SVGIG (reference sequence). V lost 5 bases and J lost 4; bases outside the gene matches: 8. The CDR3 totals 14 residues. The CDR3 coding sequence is TGTGCCTGGGCTAACGGGACAGAAAATCAGCCCCAGCATTTT. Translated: CAWANGTENQPQHF.

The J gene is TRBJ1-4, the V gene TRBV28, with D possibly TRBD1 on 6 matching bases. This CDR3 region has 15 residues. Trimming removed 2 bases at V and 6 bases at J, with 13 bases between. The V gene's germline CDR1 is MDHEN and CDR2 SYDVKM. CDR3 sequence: CASSLLGGMDEKLFF. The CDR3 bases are TGTGCCAGCAGTTTACTAGGGGGAATGGATGAAAAACTGTTTTTT.

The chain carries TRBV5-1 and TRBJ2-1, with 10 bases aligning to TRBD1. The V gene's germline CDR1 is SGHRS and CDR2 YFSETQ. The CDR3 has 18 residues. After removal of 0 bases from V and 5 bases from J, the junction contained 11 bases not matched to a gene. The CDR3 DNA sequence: TGCGCCAGCAGCTTGGCCTCTAAGACAGGGGGCGCAAACAATGAGCAGTTCTTC. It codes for CASSLASKTGGANNEQFF.

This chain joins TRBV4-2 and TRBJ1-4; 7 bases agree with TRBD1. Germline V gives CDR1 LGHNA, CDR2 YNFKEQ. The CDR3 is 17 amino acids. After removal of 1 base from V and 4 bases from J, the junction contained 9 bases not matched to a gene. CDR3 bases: TGTGCCAGCAGCCAAGTAATTGGACAGGACTATAATGAAAAACTGTTTTTT. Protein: CASSQVIGQDYNEKLFF.

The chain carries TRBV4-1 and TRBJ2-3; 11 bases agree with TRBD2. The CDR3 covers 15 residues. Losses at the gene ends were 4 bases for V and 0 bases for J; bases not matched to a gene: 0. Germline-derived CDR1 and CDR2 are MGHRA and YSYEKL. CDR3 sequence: CASSPSGRSTDTQYF. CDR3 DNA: TGCGCCAGCAGCCCTAGCGGGAGGAGCACAGATACGCAGTATTTT.

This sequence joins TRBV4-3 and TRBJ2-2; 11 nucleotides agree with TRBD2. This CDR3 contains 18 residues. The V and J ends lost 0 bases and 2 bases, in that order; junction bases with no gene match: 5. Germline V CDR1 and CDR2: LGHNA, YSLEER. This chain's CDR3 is CASSQDPLAGGNTGELFF. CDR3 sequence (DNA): TGCGCCAGCAGCCAAGACCCGCTAGCGGGGGGTAACACCGGGGAGCTGTTTTTT.

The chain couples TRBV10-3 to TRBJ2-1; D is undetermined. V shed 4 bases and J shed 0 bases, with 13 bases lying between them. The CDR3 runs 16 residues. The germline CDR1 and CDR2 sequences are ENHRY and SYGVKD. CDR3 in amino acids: CAISAPTWSSYNEQFF. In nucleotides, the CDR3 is TGTGCCATCAGTGCCCCCACGTGGAGCTCCTACAATGAGCAGTTCTTC.

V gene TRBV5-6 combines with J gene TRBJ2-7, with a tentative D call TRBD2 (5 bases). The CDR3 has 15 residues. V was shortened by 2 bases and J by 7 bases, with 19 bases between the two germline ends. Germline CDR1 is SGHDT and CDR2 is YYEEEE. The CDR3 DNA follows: TGTGCCAGCAGCTTACTAACTTGGGTTGGAGGTGAGCAGTACTTC. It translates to CASSLLTWVGGEQYF.

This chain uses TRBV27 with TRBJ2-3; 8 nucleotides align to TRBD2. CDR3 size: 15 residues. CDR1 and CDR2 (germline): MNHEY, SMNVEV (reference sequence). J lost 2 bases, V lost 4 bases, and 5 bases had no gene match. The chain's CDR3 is CASSSARGDTDTQYF. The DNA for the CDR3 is TGTGCCAGCAGTTCTGCGCGGGGGGACACAGATACGCAGTATTTT.

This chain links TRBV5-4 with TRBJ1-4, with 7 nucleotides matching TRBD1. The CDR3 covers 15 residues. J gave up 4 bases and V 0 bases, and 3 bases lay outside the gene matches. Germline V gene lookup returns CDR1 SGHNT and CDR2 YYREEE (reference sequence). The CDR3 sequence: CASSLGTGFNEKLFF. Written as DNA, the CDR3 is TGTGCCAGCAGCTTGGGGACAGGTTTTAATGAAAAACTGTTTTTT.

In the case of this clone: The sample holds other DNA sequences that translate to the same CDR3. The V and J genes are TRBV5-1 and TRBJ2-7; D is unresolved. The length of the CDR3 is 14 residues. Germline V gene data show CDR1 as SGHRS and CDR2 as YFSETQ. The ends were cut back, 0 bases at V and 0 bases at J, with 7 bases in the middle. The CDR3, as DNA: TGCGCCAGCAGCTTGGCCGTTAGCTCCTACGAGCAGTACTTC. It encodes CASSLAVSSYEQYF. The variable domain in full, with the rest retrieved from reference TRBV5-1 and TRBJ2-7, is KAGVTQTPRYLIKTRGQQVTLSCSPISGHRSVSWYQQTPGQGLQFLFEYFSETQRNKGNFPGRFSGRQFSNSRSEMNVSTLELGDSALYLCASSLAVSSYEQYFGPGTRLTVT.

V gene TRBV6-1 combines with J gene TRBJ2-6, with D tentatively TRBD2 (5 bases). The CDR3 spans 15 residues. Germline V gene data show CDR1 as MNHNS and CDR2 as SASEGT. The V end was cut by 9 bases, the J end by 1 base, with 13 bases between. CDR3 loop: CASPREGSGANVLTF. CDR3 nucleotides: TGTGCCAGTCCGAGGGAAGGGTCTGGGGCCAACGTCCTGACTTTC.

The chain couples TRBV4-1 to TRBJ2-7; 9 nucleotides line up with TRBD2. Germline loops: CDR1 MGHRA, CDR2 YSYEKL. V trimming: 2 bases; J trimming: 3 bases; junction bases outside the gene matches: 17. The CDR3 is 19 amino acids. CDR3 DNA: TGCGCCAGCAGCCAAAAAAAGAAGATAGCGGGAGTGGTCGACTACGAGCAGTACTTC. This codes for CASSQKKKIAGVVDYEQYF.

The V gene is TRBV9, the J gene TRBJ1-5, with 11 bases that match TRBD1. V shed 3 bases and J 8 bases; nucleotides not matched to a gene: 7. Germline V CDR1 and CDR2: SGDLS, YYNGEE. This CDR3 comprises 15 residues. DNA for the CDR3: TGTGCCAGCAGCGCCGGGACAGGGGGAGAGGAGCCCCAGCATTTT. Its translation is CASSAGTGGEEPQHF.

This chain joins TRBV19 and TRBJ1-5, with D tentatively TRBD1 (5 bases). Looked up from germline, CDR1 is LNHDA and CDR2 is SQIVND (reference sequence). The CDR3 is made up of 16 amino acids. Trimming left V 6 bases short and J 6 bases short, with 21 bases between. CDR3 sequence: CASRPSSGGMIQPQHF. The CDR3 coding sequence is TGTGCCAGTAGGCCTTCTTCGGGGGGGATGATTCAGCCCCAGCATTTT.